The 25 T cell receptor beta chains below were found in one sample sequenced in a study of T cell changes during pregnancy in multiple sclerosis. Libraries were prepared by immunoSEQ multiplex PCR; TCRdb keeps only in-frame clonotypes and omits some of them. The sample yields about 27,000 clones, 75% to 90% seen once. Sequenced here: CD8+ T cells from peripheral blood mononuclear cells, sampled in the second trimester of pregnancy. These receptor sequences come from a female donor with multiple sclerosis, enrolled in a pregnancy study.

The rearrangement links TRBV19 to TRBJ1-1; 7 nucleotides agree with TRBD1. CDR1 is LNHDA and CDR2 is SQIVND in the germline V gene (reference sequence). The V segment lost 2 bases and the J segment 5 bases; nucleotides outside the gene matches: 11. This CDR3 region has 16 residues. CDR3 nucleotide sequence: TGTGCCAGTAGTATAAAACACACAGGGGTCCAGACTGAAGCTTTCTTT. Translation gives CASSIKHTGVQTEAFF.

Comment on this clone: Germline and junction disagree at one end, which may indicate a read error. This chain connects TRBV13 to TRBJ1-4, with D perhaps TRBD1 (5 bases). Germline loops: CDR1 PRHDT, CDR2 FYEKMQ (reference sequence). The CDR3 is made up of 13 amino acids. The DNA of the CDR3 is TGTGCCAGCGGCTTCCAGGGTGACGAAAAACTGTTTTTT. Protein: CASGFQGDEKLFF.

V is TRBV6-4 and J is TRBJ2-3, with D perhaps TRBD2 (6 bases). The CDR3 is 15 residues long. Looked up from germline, CDR1 is MRHNA and CDR2 is SNTAGT. Trimming left V 4 bases short and J 3 bases short, with 14 bases between. CDR3 DNA: TGTGCCAGCAGTGTACTCCCGGGAGAAACAGATACGCAGTATTTT. Translated, it gives CASSVLPGETDTQYF.

V gene TRBV19 combines with J gene TRBJ2-3, with 7 bases fitting TRBD2. Trimming removed 5 bases from V and 4 bases from J; junction bases left unmatched: 12. This CDR3 contains 16 residues. Germline V CDR1 and CDR2: LNHDA, SQIVND (reference sequence). The CDR3 DNA is TGTGCCAGTAGTCCTCGTGTGCTAGCGGTCGCAGATACGCAGTATTTT. Translation gives CASSPRVLAVADTQYF.

The chain joins TRBV5-6 to TRBJ2-1; 8 bases are shared with TRBD2. The CDR3 contains 15 residues. J lost 2 bases, V lost 4 bases, and 5 bases had no gene match. CDR1 is SGHDT and CDR2 is YYEEEE in the germline V gene. The CDR3 region is CASSMGLDAYNEQFF. The CDR3 DNA sequence: TGTGCCAGCAGCATGGGACTAGATGCCTACAATGAGCAGTTCTTC.

This chain connects TRBV5-1 to TRBJ1-1; a weak D match, TRBD1 (5 bases). The germline V gene has CDR1 SGHRS and CDR2 YFSETQ. This CDR3 has 16 residues. V was shortened by 5 bases and J by 1 base, with 18 bases between the two germline ends. The CDR3 region is CASRHPPQGPNTEAFF. CDR3 bases: TGCGCCAGCAGGCATCCCCCCCAGGGTCCGAACACTGAAGCTTTCTTT.

The genes are TRBV5-1 and TRBJ2-7; tentatively, D is TRBD2 (6 bases). CDR1 and CDR2 from the germline V gene are SGHRS and YFSETQ. CDR3 length: 12 amino acids. The V and J ends lost 4 bases and 7 bases respectively, with 12 bases between them. Here the CDR3 DNA reads TGCGCCAGCAGCAGGACTGGGAGGGAGCAGTACTTC. Its protein product is CASSRTGREQYF. The full variable domain, its missing parts supplied by reference TRBV5-1 and TRBJ2-7, is KAGVTQTPRYLIKTRGQQVTLSCSPISGHRSVSWYQQTPGQGLQFLFEYFSETQRNKGNFPGRFSGRQFSNSRSEMNVSTLELGDSALYLCASSRTGREQYFGPGTRLTVT.

The chain employs TRBV9 and TRBJ2-1; D gene uncertain. Germline V lookup: CDR1 SGDLS, CDR2 YYNGEE. This CDR3 has 13 residues. The V end was cut by 7 bases, the J end by 3 bases, with 11 bases between. The CDR3 protein is CASDSGLYNEQFF. The CDR3 DNA sequence: TGTGCCAGCGACTCCGGCCTCTACAATGAGCAGTTCTTC.

This clone was counted a single time. The gene calls are TRBV19 and TRBJ2-1; the match to TRBD2 covers 10 bases. Germline V gene data show CDR1 as LNHDA and CDR2 as SQIVND (reference sequence). The CDR3 length is 15 residues. After removal of 7 bases from V and 4 bases from J, the junction contained 7 bases not matched to a gene. The CDR3 is CASTSSGSGYNEQFF. The CDR3 coding sequence is TGTGCCAGTACTTCTAGCGGGAGTGGATACAATGAGCAGTTCTTC.

This clone occurred a few times. J is TRBJ1-1 and V is TRBV9; 7 positions agree with TRBD1. Germline V gene sequence: CDR1 SGDLS, CDR2 YYNGEE. With 5 bases clipped from V and 1 base from J, the junction kept 11 bases outside the gene matches. The CDR3 consists of 16 residues. The CDR3 sequence: CASSSPSRGTNTEAFF. DNA of the CDR3: TGTGCCAGCAGTTCACCATCCAGGGGGACGAACACTGAAGCTTTCTTT.

This clone was recorded only once. The CDR3 bases are TGTGCCAGCAGAAACCACAGGGACAGAGGTTACGAGCAGTACTTC. Its translation is CASRNHRDRGYEQYF. This chain uses TRBV6-6 with TRBJ2-7, with 7 bases matching TRBD1. This CDR3 is 15 amino acids long. CDR1 and CDR2 (germline): MNHNY, SVGAGI (reference sequence). The V gene end was trimmed by 6 bases and the J gene end by 4 bases; junction bases not matched to a gene: 12.

V is TRBV30 and J is TRBJ1-2; TRBD1 is a possible D gene (6 bases). CDR1 is GTSNPN, CDR2 SVGIG, per germline (reference sequence). The CDR3 consists of 13 residues. V lost 3 bases and J 4 bases, leaving 12 bases between the germline ends. CDR3: CAWSRTESYGYTF. The CDR3 DNA reads as TGTGCCTGGAGCAGGACAGAGAGCTATGGCTACACCTTC.

The V gene is TRBV4-2, the J gene TRBJ2-7; 12 positions agree with TRBD2. Germline CDR1 LGHNA, CDR2 YNFKEQ. The length of the CDR3 is 17 residues. With 4 bases clipped from V and 3 bases from J, the junction kept 10 bases outside the gene matches. The CDR3 DNA reads TGTGCCAGCAGCCCCTACGGGACTAGCGGGCTGATCTACGAGCAGTACTTC. Amino acid sequence: CASSPYGTSGLIYEQYF.

V and J are TRBV11-2 and TRBJ1-1; D perhaps matches TRBD1 (5 bases). The CDR3 is 14 amino acids. The germline gives CDR1 SGHAT, CDR2 FQNNGV. V lost 1 base to trimming and J lost 3 bases, with 9 bases between them. The CDR3, as DNA: TGTGCCAGCAGCTTAGGTGGGGGGTACACTGAAGCTTTCTTT. The encoded protein is CASSLGGGYTEAFF.

The chain recombines TRBV2 with TRBJ2-5; 9 nucleotides match TRBD1. This CDR3 is 14 amino acids long. J was trimmed by 2 bases and V by 11 bases; bases with no gene match: 9. Germline V gene lookup returns CDR1 SNHLY and CDR2 FYNNEI. The CDR3 DNA follows: TGTGCCGGAAGGCCGGGACAGGGTCAAGAGACCCAGTACTTC. Its translation: CAGRPGQGQETQYF.

V gene TRBV4-2 combines with J gene TRBJ1-3, with TRBD1 identical over 7 bases. V trimming: 0 bases; J trimming: 15 bases; junction bases outside the gene matches: 23. Germline CDR1 is LGHNA and CDR2 is YNFKEQ. CDR3 length equals 18 residues. The CDR3 DNA reads TGTGCCAGCAGCCAAGATCCTACAGGGGCTTATGCCCTCTCTGCGAAATATTTT. Amino acids: CASSQDPTGAYALSAKYF.

In this sample, this clone turned up once. The J gene is TRBJ2-1, the V gene TRBV7-2, with 11 bases aligning to TRBD2. CDR3 length: 15 residues. J lost 7 bases, V lost 2 bases, and 4 bases had no gene match. The germline V gene has CDR1 SGHTA and CDR2 FQGNSA. The CDR3 nucleotides read TGTGCCAGCAGCTTACTAGCGGGAGGATTTAATGAGCAGTTCTTC. Its protein is CASSLLAGGFNEQFF.

The V call is TRBV6-4, the J call TRBJ2-1; 14 nucleotides align to TRBD2. The CDR3 contains 15 residues. Per the germline V gene, CDR1 is MRHNA and CDR2 is SNTAGT. V shed 4 bases, J shed 6 bases, and the junction held 2 bases outside the gene matches. CDR3 loop: CASSAGTSGSNEQFF. CDR3 coding DNA: TGTGCCAGCAGTGCCGGGACTAGCGGGAGCAATGAGCAGTTCTTC.

This chain uses TRBV5-6 with TRBJ1-1; D possibly corresponds to TRBD1 (5 bases). The CDR3 covers 15 residues. Germline V gene sequence: CDR1 SGHDT, CDR2 YYEEEE. V was pared by 0 bases and J by 4 bases, with 13 bases between. CDR3: CASSLVRGLGTEAFF. The CDR3 bases are TGTGCCAGCAGCTTGGTGCGGGGGTTGGGCACTGAAGCTTTCTTT.

The chain links TRBV29-1 to TRBJ1-2; the match to TRBD1 covers 7 bases. The CDR3 covers 15 residues. The V gene end was trimmed by 3 bases and the J gene end by 11 bases; junction bases not matched to a gene: 18. The germline CDR1 and CDR2 sequences are SQVTM and ANQGSEA. The CDR3 DNA follows: TGCAGCGTTGATCCGGGGACAGCGCTCGGAAAGGGGTACACCTTC. This sequence encodes CSVDPGTALGKGYTF.

The V and J genes are TRBV5-5 and TRBJ2-5; perhaps TRBD1 as D (6 bases). CDR1 is SGHKS and CDR2 is YYEKEE in the germline V gene (reference sequence). This CDR3 is 14 amino acids long. V was cut by 1 base and J by 2 bases, with 9 bases left in between. In DNA form, the CDR3 reads TGTGCCAGCAGCTTGTGGACAGATCAAGAGACCCAGTACTTC. Its protein product is CASSLWTDQETQYF.

The chain has TRBV28 and TRBJ2-1, with 7 bases aligning to TRBD2. The CDR3 spans 15 residues. The germline CDR1 and CDR2 sequences are MDHEN and SYDVKM. Trimming cost V 6 bases and J 0 bases; bases outside gene matches: 5. The CDR3 DNA reads as TGTGCCAGCAGCGGGGGGAGAATCTCCTACAATGAGCAGTTCTTC. Translation: CASSGGRISYNEQFF.

This chain uses TRBV27 with TRBJ2-7, with 12 bases fitting TRBD1. Germline CDR1 MNHEY, CDR2 SMNVEV (reference sequence). The CDR3 extends over 16 amino acids. Unmatched junction bases numbered 11, after V lost 4 bases and J lost 7 bases. For the CDR3, the DNA is TGTGCCAGCAGTTCCTCCCCGGGACAGGGGGCCGGAGAGCAGTACTTC. Translation gives CASSSSPGQGAGEQYF.

The rearrangement uses TRBV6-6 and TRBJ2-3; no clear D. Per the germline V gene, CDR1 is MNHNY and CDR2 is SVGAGI (reference sequence). Trimming removed 6 bases from V and 2 bases from J, with 6 bases in between. The length of the CDR3 is 12 residues. CDR3 nucleotides: TGTGCCAGCAGCTCCTACACAGATACGCAGTATTTT. It translates to CASSSYTDTQYF.

This sequence joins TRBV2 and TRBJ1-3; D is perhaps TRBD1 (5 bases). V was trimmed by 6 bases and J by 0 bases, leaving 12 bases between them. The CDR3 has 15 amino acids. Germline V lookup: CDR1 SNHLY, CDR2 FYNNEI. CDR3 sequence: CASRSTTASGNTIYF. The CDR3 region has the DNA TGTGCCAGCAGGTCGACGACAGCCTCTGGAAACACCATATATTTT.